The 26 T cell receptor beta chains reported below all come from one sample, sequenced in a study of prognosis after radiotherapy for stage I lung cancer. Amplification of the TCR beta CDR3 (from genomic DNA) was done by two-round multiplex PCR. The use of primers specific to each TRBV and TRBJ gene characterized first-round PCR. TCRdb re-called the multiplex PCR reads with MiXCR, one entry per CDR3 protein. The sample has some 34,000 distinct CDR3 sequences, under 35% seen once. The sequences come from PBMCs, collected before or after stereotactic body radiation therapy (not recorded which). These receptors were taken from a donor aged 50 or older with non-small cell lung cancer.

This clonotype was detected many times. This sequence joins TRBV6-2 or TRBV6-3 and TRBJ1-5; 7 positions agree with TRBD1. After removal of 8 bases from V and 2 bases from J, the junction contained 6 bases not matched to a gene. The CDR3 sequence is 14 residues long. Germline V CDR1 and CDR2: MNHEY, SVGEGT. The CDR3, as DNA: TGTGCCAGCCACAGGGGTGGGGGCAATCAGCCCCAGCATTTT. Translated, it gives CASHRGGGNQPQHF.

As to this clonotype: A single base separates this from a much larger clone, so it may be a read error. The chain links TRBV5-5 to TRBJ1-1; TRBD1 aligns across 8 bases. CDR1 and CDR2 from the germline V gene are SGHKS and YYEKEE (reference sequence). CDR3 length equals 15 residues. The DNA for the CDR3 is TGTGTCAGCAGCAGGACAGGGTGGATGAACACTGAAGCTTTCTTT. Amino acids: CVSSRTGWMNTEAFF.

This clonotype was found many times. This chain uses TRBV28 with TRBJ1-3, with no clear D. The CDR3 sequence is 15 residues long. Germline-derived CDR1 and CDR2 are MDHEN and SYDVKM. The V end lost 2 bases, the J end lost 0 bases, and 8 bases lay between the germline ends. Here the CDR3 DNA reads TGTGCCAGCAGTTTAGTCGTAGGCTCTGGAAACACCATATATTTT. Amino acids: CASSLVVGSGNTIYF.

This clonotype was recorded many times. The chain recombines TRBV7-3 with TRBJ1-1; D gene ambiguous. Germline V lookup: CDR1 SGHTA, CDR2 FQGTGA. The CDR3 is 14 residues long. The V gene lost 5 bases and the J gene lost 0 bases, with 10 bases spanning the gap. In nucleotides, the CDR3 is TGTGCCAGCAGCCCCAGTTCGGTGAACACTGAAGCTTTCTTT. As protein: CASSPSSVNTEAFF.

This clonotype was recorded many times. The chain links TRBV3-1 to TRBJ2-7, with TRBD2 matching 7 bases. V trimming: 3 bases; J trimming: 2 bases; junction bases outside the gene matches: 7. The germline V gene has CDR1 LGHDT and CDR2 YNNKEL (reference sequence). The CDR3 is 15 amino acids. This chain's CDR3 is CASSHEAGAPYEQYF. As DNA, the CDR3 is TGTGCCAGCAGCCATGAGGCGGGAGCCCCCTACGAGCAGTACTTC.

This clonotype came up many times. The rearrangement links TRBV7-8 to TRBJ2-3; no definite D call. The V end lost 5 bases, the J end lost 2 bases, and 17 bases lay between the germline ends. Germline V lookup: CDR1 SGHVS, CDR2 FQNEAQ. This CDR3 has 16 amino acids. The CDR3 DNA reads TGTGCCAGCAGCCCCCTAGTGGCAGAACTCACAGATACGCAGTATTTT. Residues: CASSPLVAELTDTQYF.

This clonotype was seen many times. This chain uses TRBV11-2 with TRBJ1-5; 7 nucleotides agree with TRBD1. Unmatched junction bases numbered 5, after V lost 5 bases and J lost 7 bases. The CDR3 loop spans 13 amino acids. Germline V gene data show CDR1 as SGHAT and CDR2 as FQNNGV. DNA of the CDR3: TGTGCCAGCAGCGCCCAGGGGGGGCAGCCCCAGCATTTT. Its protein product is CASSAQGGQPQHF.

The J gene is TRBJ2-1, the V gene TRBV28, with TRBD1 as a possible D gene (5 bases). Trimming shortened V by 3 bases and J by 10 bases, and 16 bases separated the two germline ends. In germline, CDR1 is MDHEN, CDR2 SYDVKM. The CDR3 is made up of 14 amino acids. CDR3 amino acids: CASSFLQITGEQFF. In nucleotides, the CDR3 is TGTGCCAGCAGTTTTCTCCAGATAACAGGAGAGCAGTTCTTC. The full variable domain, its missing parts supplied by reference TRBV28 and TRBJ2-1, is DVKVTQSSRYLVKRTGEKVFLECVQDMDHENMFWYRQDPGLGLRLIYFSYDVKMKEKGDIPEGYSVSREKKERFSLILESASTNQTSMYLCASSFLQITGEQFFGPGTRLTVL.

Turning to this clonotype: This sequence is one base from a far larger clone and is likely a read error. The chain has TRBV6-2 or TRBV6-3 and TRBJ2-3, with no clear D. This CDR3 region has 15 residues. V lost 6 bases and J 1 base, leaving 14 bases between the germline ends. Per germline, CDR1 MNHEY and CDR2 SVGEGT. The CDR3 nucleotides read TGTGCCAGCAGACTTTCTGCGAGGTGCACAGATACGCAGTATTTT. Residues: CASRLSARCTDTQYF.

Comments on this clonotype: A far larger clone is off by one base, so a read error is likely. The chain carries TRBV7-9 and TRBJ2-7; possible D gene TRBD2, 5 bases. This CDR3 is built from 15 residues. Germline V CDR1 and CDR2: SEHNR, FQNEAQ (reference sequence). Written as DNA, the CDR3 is TGTGCCAGCAGCTTAGTTGGCGGGCTCCCCTACGAGCAGTGCTTC. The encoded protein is CASSLVGGLPYEQCF.

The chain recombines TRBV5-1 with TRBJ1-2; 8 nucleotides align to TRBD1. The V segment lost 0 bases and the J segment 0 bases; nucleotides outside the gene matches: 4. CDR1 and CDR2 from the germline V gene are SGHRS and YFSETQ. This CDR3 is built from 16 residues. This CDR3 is CASSLAGTGANYGYTF. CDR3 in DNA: TGCGCCAGCAGCTTGGCCGGGACAGGAGCTAACTATGGCTACACCTTC.

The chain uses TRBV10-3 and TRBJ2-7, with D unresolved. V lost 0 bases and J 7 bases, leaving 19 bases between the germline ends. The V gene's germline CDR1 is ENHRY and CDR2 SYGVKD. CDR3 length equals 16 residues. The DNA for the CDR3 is TGTGCCATCAGTGAGTCTACCCCTAGTAGTGCCTCGGAGCAGTACTTC. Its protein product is CAISESTPSSASEQYF.

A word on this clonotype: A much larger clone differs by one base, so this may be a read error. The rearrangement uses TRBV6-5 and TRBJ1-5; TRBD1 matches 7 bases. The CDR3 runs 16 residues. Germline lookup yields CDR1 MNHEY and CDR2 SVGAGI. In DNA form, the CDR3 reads TGTGCCGGCAGTTACCGCGAGACAGGGCCCAATCATCCCCAGCATTTT. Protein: CAGSYRETGPNHPQHF.

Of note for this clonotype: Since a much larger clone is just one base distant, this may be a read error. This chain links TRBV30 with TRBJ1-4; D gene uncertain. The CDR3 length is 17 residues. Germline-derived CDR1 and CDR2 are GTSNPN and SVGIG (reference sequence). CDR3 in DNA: TGTGCCTGTAGTGTAAATCGGGCAGGCTTTTTTAATGAAAAACTGTTTTTT. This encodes CACSVNRAGFFNEKLFF.

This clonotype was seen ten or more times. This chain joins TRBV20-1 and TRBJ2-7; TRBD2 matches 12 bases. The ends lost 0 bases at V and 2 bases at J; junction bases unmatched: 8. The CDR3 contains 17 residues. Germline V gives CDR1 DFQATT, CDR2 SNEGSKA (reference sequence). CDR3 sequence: CSARDLLAGGGAYEQYF. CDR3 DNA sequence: TGCAGTGCTAGAGATCTTCTAGCGGGAGGGGGGGCCTACGAGCAGTACTTC.

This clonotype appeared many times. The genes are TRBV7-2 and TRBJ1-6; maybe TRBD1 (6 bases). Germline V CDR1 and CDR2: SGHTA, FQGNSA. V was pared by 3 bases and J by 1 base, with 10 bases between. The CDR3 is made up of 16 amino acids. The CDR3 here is CASSFTGRSYNSPLHF. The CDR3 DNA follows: TGTGCCAGCAGCTTCACAGGGCGGTCCTATAATTCACCCCTCCACTTT. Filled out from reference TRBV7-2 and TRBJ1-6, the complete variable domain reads GAGVSQSPSNKVTEKGKDVELRCDPISGHTALYWYRQSLGQGLEFLIYFQGNSAPDKSGLPSDRFSAERTGGSVSTLTIQRTQQEDSAVYLCASSFTGRSYNSPLHFGNGTRLTVT.

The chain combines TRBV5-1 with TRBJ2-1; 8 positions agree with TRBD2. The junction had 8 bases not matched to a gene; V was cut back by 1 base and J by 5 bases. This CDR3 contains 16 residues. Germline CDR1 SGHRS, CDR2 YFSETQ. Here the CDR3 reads CASSLLGLVADNEQFF. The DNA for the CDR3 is TGCGCCAGCAGCTTGTTGGGACTAGTAGCTGACAATGAGCAGTTCTTC.

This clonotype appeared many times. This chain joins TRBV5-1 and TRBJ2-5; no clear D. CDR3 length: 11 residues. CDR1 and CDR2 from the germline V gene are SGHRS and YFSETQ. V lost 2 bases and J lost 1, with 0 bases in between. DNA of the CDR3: TGCGCCAGCAGCTTCCAAGAGACCCAGTACTTC. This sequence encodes CASSFQETQYF.

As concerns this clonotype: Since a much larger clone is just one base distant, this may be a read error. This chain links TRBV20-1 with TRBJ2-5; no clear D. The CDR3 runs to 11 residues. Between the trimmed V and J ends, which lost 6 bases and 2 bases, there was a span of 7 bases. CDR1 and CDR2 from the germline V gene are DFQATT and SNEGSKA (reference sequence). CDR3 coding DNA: TGCAGTGCCCAACTTCAAGAGACCCAGTACTTC. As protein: CSAQLQETQYF.

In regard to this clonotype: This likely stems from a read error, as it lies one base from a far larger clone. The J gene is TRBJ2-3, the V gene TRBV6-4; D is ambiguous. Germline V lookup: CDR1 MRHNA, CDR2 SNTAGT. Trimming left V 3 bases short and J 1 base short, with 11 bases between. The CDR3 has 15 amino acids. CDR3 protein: CASSESVVGTDTQYF. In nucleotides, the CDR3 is TGTGCCAGCAGTGAATCAGTGGTAGGCACAGATACGCAGTATTTT.

CDR3 DNA sequence: TGTGCCAGCAGCGTATCAGGGGTACTGGGGACTGAAGCTTTCTTT. Amino acids: CASSVSGVLGTEAFF. V is TRBV9 and J is TRBJ1-1; tentative D call: TRBD1 (6 bases). V was pared by 1 base and J by 5 bases, with 15 bases between. Germline V CDR1 and CDR2: SGDLS, YYNGEE. The CDR3 loop spans 15 amino acids.

Here the CDR3 DNA reads TGTGCCAGCAGTGAACACTCAGCTAACTATGGCTACACCTTC. Translation gives CASSEHSANYGYTF. V and J are TRBV6-1 and TRBJ1-2; D not resolved. The CDR3 totals 14 residues. Germline loops: CDR1 MNHNS, CDR2 SASEGT. Trimming removed 2 bases at V and 0 bases at J, with 7 bases between.

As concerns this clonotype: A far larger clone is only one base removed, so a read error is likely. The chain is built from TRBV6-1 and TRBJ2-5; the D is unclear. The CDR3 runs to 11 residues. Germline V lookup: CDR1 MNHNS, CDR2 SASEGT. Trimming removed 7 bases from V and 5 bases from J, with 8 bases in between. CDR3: CASIFLETQYF. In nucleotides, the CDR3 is TGTGCCAGCATTTTCCTGGAGACCCAGTACTTC.

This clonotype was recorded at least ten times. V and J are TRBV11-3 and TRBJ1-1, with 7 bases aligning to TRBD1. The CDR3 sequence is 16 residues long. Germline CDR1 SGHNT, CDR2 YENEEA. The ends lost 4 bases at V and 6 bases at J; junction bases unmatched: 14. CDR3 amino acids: CASSSTRQGRGAEAFF. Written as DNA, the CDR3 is TGTGCCAGCAGCTCGACTCGACAGGGTAGAGGAGCTGAAGCTTTCTTT.

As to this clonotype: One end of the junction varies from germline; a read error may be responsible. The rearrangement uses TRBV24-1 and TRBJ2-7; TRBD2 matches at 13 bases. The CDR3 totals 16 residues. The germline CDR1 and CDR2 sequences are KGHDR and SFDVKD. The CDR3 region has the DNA TGTGCCACCAGTGATCCCGGGACTAGCGGGATCTACGGGCAGTACTTC. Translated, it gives CATSDPGTSGIYGQYF.

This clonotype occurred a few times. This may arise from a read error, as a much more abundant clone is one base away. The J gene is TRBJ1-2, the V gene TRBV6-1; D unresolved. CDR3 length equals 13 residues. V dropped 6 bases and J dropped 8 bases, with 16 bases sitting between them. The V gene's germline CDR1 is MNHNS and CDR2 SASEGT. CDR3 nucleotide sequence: TGTGCCAGCAGAGTATCCGGACCTTTGGGCTACACCTTC. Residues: CASRVSGPLGYTF.